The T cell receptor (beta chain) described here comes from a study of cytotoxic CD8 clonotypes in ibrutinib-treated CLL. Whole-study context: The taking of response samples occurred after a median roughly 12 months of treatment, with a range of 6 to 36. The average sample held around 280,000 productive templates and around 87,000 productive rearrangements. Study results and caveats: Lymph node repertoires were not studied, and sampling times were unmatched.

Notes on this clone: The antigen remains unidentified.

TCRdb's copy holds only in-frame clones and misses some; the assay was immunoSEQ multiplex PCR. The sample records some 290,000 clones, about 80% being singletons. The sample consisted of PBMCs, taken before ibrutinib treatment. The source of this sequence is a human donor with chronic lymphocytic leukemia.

This CDR3 is CASSYLETQYF. CDR3 bases: TGTGCCAGCAGCTACTTGGAGACCCAGTACTTC. The rearrangement joins TRBV2 to TRBJ2-5; the D is unclear. The V gene's germline CDR1 is SNHLY and CDR2 FYNNEI. This CDR3 comprises 11 residues. Deletions cut 6 bases from V and 5 bases from J, with 7 bases between.